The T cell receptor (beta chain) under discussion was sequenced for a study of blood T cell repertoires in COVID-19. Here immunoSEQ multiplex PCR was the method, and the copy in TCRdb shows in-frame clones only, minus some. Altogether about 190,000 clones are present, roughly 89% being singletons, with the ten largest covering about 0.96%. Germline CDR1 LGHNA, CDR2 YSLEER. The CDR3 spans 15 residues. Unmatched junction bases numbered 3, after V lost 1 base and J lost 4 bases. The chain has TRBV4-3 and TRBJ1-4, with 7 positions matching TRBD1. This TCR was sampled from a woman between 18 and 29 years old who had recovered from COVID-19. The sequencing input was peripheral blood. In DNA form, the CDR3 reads TGCGCCAGCAGCCAAGGACAGGGCGTTAATGAAAAACTGTTTTTT. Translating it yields CASSQGQGVNEKLFF.